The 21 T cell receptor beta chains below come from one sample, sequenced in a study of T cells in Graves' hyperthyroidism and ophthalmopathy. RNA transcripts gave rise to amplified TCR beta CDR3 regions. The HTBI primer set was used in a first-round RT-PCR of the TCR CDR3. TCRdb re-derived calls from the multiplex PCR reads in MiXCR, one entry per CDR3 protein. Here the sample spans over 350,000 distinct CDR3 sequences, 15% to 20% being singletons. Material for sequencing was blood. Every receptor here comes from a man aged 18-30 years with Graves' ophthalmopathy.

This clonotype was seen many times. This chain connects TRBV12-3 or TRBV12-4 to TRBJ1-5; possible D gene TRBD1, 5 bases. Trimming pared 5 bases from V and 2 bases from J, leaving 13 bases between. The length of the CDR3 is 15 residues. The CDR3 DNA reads TGTGCCAGCAGTCAAGGGGTAGGTGGCAATCAGCCCCAGCATTTT. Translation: CASSQGVGGNQPQHF.

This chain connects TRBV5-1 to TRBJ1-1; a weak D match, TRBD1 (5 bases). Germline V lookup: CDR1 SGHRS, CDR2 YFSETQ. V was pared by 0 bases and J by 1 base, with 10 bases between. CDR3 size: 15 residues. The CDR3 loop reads CASSLEGTPNTEAFF. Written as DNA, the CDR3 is TGCGCCAGCAGCTTGGAGGGGACCCCGAACACTGAAGCTTTCTTT.

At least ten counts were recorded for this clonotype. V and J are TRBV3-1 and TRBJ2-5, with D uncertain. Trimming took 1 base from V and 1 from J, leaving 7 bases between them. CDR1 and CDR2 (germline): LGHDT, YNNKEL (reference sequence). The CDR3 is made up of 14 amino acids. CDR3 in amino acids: CASSQGAFQETQYF. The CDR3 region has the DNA TGTGCCAGCAGCCAAGGTGCCTTCCAAGAGACCCAGTACTTC.

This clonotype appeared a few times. The CDR3 here is CASSLVRGRPENYGYTF. The CDR3 bases are TGTGCCAGCAGCTTAGTTCGGGGGCGCCCAGAGAACTATGGCTACACCTTC. The rearrangement joins TRBV13 to TRBJ1-2, with D possibly matching TRBD1 (6 bases). This CDR3 contains 17 residues. V was cut by 1 base and J by 2 bases, with 17 bases left in between. Germline assignment: CDR1 PRHDT and CDR2 FYEKMQ (reference sequence).

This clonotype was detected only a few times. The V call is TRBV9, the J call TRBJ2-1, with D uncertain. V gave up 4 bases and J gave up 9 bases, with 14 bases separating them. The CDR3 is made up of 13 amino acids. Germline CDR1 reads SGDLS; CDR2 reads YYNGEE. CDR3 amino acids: CASSPSGGVEQFF. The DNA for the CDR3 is TGTGCCAGCAGCCCCTCGGGTGGGGTTGAGCAGTTCTTC. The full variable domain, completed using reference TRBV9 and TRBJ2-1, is DSGVTQTPKHLITATGQRVTLRCSPRSGDLSVYWYQQSLDQGLQFLIQYYNGEERAKGNILERFSAQQFPDLHSELNLSSLELGDSALYFCASSPSGGVEQFFGPGTRLTVL.

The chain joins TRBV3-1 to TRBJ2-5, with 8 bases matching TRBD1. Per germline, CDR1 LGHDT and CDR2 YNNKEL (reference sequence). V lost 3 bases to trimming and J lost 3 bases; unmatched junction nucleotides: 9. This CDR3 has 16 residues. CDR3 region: CASSQRTGQGKETQYF. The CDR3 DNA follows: TGTGCCAGCAGCCAGCGTACAGGACAGGGAAAAGAGACCCAGTACTTC.

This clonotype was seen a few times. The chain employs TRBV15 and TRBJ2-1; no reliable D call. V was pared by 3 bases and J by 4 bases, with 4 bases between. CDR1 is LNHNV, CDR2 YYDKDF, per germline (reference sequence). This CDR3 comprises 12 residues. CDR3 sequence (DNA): TGTGCCACCAGCAGCGGTTACAATGAGCAGTTCTTC. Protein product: CATSSGYNEQFF.

The CDR3 loop is CASSQGSTYEQYF. In DNA, the CDR3 is TGCGCCAGCAGCCAGGGGTCGACCTACGAGCAGTACTTC. V usage is TRBV4-1 and J usage is TRBJ2-7; D gene uncertain. Trimming shortened V by 3 bases and J by 2 bases, and 8 bases separated the two germline ends. This CDR3 has 13 residues. Per the germline V gene, CDR1 is MGHRA and CDR2 is YSYEKL.

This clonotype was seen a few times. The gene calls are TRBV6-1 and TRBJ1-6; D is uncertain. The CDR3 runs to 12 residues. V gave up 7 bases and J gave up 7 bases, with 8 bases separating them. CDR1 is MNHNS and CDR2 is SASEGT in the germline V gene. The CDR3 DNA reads TGTGCCAGCAATACAGAGAATTCACCCCTCCACTTT. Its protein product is CASNTENSPLHF.

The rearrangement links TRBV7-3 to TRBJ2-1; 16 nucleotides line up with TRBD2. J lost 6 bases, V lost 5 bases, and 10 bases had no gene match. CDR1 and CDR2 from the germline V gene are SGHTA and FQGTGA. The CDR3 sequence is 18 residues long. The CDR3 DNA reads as TGTGCCAGCAGCGAAACCGGGACTAGCGGGGGGGATCCCAATGAGCAGTTCTTC. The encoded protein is CASSETGTSGGDPNEQFF.

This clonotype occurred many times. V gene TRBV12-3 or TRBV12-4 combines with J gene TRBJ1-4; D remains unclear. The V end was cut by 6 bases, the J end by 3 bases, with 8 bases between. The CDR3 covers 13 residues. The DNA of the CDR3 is TGTGCCAGCAGCTCCCTGCCTAATGAAAAACTGTTTTTT. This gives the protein CASSSLPNEKLFF.

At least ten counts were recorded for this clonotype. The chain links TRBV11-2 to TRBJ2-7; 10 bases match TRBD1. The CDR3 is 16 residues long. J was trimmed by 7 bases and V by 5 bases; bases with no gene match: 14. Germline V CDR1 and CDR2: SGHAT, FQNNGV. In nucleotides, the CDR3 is TGTGCCAGCAGCACCTCCCCCGGGACAGGGGTCATGGAGCAGTACTTC. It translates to CASSTSPGTGVMEQYF.

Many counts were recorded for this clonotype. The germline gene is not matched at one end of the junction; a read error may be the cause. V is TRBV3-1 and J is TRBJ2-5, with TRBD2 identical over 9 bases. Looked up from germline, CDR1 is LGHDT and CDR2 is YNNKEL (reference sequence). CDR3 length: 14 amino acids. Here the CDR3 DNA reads TGTGCCGGCAGCCAAGATAGCGGGGGAGAGACCCAGTACTTC. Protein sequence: CAGSQDSGGETQYF.

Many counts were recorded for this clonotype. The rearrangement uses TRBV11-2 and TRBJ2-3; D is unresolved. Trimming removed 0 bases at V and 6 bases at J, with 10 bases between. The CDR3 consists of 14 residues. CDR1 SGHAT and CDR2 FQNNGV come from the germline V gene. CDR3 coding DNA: TGTGCCAGCAGCTTAGATTTCGGAGCCGATACGCAGTATTTT. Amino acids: CASSLDFGADTQYF.

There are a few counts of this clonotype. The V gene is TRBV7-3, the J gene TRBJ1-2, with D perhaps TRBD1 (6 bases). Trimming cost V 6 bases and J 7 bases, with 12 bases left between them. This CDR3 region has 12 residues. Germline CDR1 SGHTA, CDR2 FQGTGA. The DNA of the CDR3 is TGTGCCAGCAGTGTACAGGGAGGTGGCTACACCTTC. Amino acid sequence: CASSVQGGGYTF.

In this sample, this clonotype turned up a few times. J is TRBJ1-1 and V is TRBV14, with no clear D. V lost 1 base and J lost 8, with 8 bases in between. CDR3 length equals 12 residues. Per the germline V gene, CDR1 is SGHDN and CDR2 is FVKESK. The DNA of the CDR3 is TGTGCCAGCAGCCAAGCCCCGACAGAAGCTTTCTTT. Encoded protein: CASSQAPTEAFF.

The CDR3 loop is CASSFFTGTSGGAYNEQYF. CDR3 nucleotides: TGTGCCAGCAGCTTCTTCACCGGGACTAGCGGGGGGGCCTACAATGAGCAGTACTTC. The chain joins TRBV5-6 to TRBJ2-1; 16 bases match TRBD2. With the DNA end fitting TRBJ2-7 better, the J assignment may be wrong. CDR3 length: 19 amino acids. Germline CDR1 reads SGHDT; CDR2 reads YYEEEE.

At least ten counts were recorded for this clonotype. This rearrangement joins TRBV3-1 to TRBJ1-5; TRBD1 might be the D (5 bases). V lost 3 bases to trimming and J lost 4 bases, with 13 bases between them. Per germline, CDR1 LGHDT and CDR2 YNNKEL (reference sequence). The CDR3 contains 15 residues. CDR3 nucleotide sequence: TGTGCCAGCAGCCAGGACGGGGCGGAGAATCAGCCCCAGCATTTT. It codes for CASSQDGAENQPQHF.

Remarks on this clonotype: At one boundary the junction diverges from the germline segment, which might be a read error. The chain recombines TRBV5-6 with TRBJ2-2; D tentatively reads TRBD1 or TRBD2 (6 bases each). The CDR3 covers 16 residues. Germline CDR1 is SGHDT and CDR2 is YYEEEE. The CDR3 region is CASSLGPGVNTGGLFF. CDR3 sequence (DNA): TGTGCCAGCAGCTTGGGCCCAGGGGTCAACACCGGGGGGCTGTTTTTT.

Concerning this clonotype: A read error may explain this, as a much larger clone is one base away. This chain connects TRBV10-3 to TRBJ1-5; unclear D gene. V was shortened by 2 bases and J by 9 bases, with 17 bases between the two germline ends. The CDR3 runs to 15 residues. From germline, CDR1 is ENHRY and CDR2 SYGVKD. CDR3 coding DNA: TGTGCCATCAGTGAGAAGAGTGTCTCGGATCGGCCCCAGCATTTT. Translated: CAISEKSVSDRPQHF.

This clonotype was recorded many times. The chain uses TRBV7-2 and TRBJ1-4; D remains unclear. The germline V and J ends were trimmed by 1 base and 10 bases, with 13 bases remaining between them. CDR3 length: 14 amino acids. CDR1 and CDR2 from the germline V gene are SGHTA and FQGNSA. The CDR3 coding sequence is TGTGCCAGCAGCTTAGGTCCCTCGGTCGCAAAACTGTTTTTT. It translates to CASSLGPSVAKLFF.